This is a list of T cell receptor beta chains from one sample in a study of T-cell memory formation after mild COVID-19. TCRdb itself ran the 5' RACE reads through MiXCR, one entry per CDR3 protein. The table shows some 200,000 distinct CDR3 sequences, with 20% to 25% occurring only once. Input material: PBMCs or a T cell subset sorted from them (not recorded which). These receptors all stem from an adult woman who had mild COVID-19 (a few samples of this study predate the infection). Cell type and time point are not known. Both conserved end residues are part of each CDR3. D genes are given only for firm matches. Size is omitted from some rows. Given values are once, few, many or a class for expanded clones.

CDR3 protein,CDR3 DNA,V gene,D gene,clone size,J gene
CSASRVTYNEQFF,TGCAGTGCTAGCCGGGTCACCTACAATGAGCAGTTCTTC,TRBV20-1,NA,few,TRBJ2-1
CASSPATNTGELFF,TGTGCCAGCAGTCCGGCCACGAACACCGGGGAGCTGTTTTTT,TRBV12-3/TRBV12-4,NA,NA,TRBJ2-2
CASSQTQTTYEQYF,TGCGCCAGCAGCCAAACACAGACGACCTACGAGCAGTACTTC,TRBV4-1,NA,NA,TRBJ2-7
CASSSPILGHTQYF,TGTGCCAGCAGCTCTCCCATCCTGGGACATACGCAGTATTTT,TRBV7-9,NA,few,TRBJ2-3
CASSRTGVEQYF,TGTGCCAGCAGTCGGACAGGAGTCGAGCAGTACTTC,TRBV27,TRBD1,NA,TRBJ2-7
CASRSDSRELFF,TGCGCCAGCAGGTCTGACAGCCGGGAGCTGTTTTTT,TRBV5-1,NA,NA,TRBJ2-2
CASSLETLTLNTEAFF,TGCGCCAGCAGCTTGGAGACACTTACCCTGAACACTGAAGCTTTCTTT,TRBV5-1,NA,few,TRBJ1-1
CASSYREINIQYF,TGTGCCAGCAGTTACAGGGAGATCAACATTCAGTACTTC,TRBV6-2/TRBV6-3,NA,NA,TRBJ2-4
CASSPRLDYNEQFF,TGTGCCAGCAGCCCCCGACTGGATTACAATGAGCAGTTCTTC,TRBV7-9,NA,few,TRBJ2-1
CASSSLGYTDTQYF,TGTGCCAGCAGCTCTCTGGGGTACACAGATACGCAGTATTTT,TRBV7-3,NA,NA,TRBJ2-3
CSLGEGNEQFF,TGCAGCTTGGGGGAGGGGAATGAGCAGTTCTTC,TRBV29-1,TRBD2,once,TRBJ2-1
CASSHRTSGSSYNEQFF,TGCGCCAGCAGTCACCGGACTAGCGGGAGCTCCTACAATGAGCAGTTCTTC,TRBV4-1,TRBD2,NA,TRBJ2-1
CASSLAPDTQYF,TGTGCCAGCAGCTTAGCCCCAGATACGCAGTATTTT,TRBV7-9,NA,many,TRBJ2-3
CASSFSQGGNQPQHF,TGTGCCAGCAGCTTTAGTCAGGGCGGCAATCAGCCCCAGCATTTT,TRBV7-9,NA,NA,TRBJ1-5
CASSLFIDEASGNTIYF,TGTGCCAGCAGCTTATTCATTGATGAGGCCTCTGGAAACACCATATATTTT,TRBV11-2,NA,NA,TRBJ1-3
CASPGTSGGTPSTDTQYF,TGTGCCAGCCCCGGGACTAGCGGGGGGACCCCTAGCACAGATACGCAGTATTTT,TRBV7-9,TRBD2,few,TRBJ2-3
CAISAGAEAFF,TGTGCCATCAGTGCGGGGGCTGAAGCTTTCTTT,TRBV10-3,NA,NA,TRBJ1-1